These 10 T cell receptor beta chains share one sample of origin, sequenced in a study of monozygotic twins with inflammatory bowel disease. TCRdb re-called the 5' RACE reads, yielding one record per CDR3 amino acid sequence without DNA. The sample table includes 90,000 to 110,000 distinct CDR3 sequences. The specimen sequenced was blood. These TCRs come from a human donor with ulcerative colitis or Crohn's disease, or a healthy co-twin of an affected twin (not recorded which).

The rearrangement joins TRBV7-2 to TRBJ2-1. Germline V gene data show CDR1 as SGHTA and CDR2 as FQGNSA. The CDR3 has 15 residues. CDR3 region: CASSFAGRSYNEQFF.

The chain is built from TRBV5-1 and TRBJ2-1; TCRdb picks TRBD2, but there is no DNA to check that call. CDR3 length: 15 amino acids. The V gene's germline CDR1 is SGHRS and CDR2 YFSETQ. This CDR3 reads CASSPLAGEGNEQFF.

V and J are TRBV2 and TRBJ2-5; absent DNA, TCRdb's TRBD2 call cannot be checked. Germline lookup yields CDR1 SNHLY and CDR2 FYNNEI. The CDR3 has 13 residues. CDR3 residues: CASKGRLQETQYF.

The chain employs TRBV6-1 and TRBJ2-3; TCRdb's assignment of TRBD2 cannot be checked, as there is no DNA. The CDR3 covers 15 residues. Germline lookup yields CDR1 MNHNS and CDR2 SASEGT. This CDR3 is CASSGSGWVTDTQYF.

V usage is TRBV6-9 and J usage is TRBJ2-1; the D call from TCRdb, TRBD2, cannot be confirmed without DNA. Germline V gene sequence: CDR1 MNHGY, CDR2 SVAAGI. The CDR3 has 17 amino acids. CDR3 amino acids: CASSYSGSSGGGGEQFF.

The chain couples TRBV2 to TRBJ2-5; the TRBD1 assignment by TCRdb is unverifiable without DNA. Germline CDR1 is SNHLY and CDR2 is FYNNEI. The CDR3 has 15 residues. The CDR3 loop is CASSPLGEVDETQYF.

The J gene is TRBJ1-2, the V gene TRBV5-6; TCRdb returns TRBD1, unconfirmable since there is no DNA. The CDR3 consists of 14 residues. The germline gives CDR1 SGHDT, CDR2 YYEEEE. The CDR3 region is CASSLGQGARGYTF.

The chain links TRBV11-2 to TRBJ2-3; the TCRdb call, TRBD2, lacks DNA for checking. The CDR3 spans 17 residues. From germline, CDR1 is SGHAT and CDR2 FQNNGV. CDR3: CASSFGGGGFGTDTQYF.

The V call is TRBV11-2, the J call TRBJ2-5; TCRdb returns TRBD2, unconfirmable since there is no DNA. Germline CDR1 and CDR2: SGHAT and FQNNGV. CDR3 length: 17 residues. Here the CDR3 reads CASSPRRGQKIQETQYF.

The CDR3 protein is CASRPGGHNSPLHF. This sequence joins TRBV12-3 or TRBV12-4 and TRBJ1-6; with no DNA, the TCRdb D assignment of TRBD1 cannot be verified. CDR3 length equals 14 residues.